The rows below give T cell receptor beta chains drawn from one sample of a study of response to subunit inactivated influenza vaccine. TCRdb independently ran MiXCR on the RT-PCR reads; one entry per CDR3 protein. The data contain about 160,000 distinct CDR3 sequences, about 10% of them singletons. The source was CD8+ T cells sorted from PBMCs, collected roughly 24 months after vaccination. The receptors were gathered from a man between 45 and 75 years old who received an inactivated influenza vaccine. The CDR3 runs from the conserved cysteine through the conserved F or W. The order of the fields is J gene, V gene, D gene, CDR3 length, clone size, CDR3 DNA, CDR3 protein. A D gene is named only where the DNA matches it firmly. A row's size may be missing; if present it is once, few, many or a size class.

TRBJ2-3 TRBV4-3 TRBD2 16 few TGCGCCAGCAGCCAAGACCCCGCGGGGGGGGACAATACGCAGTATTTT CASSQDPAGGDNTQYF
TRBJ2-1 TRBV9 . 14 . TGTGCCAGCGCCGGGACGGGCTGGGGGAATGAGCAGTTCTTC CASAGTGWGNEQFF
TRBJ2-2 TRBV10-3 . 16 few TGTGCCATCAGTGGGGACTTTCAGACGAACACCGGGGAGCTGTTTTTT CAISGDFQTNTGELFF
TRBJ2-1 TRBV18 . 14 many TGTGCCAGCTCACCGAATAGCGGCTACAATGAGCAGTTCTTC CASSPNSGYNEQFF
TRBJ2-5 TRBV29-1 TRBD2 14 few TGCAGCGTTGAAGTCGGGACTAGCGCAGAGACCCAGTACTTC CSVEVGTSAETQYF
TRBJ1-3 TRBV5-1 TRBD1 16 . TGCGCCAGCAGCTTGACGACAGGGGGCTCTGGAAACACCATATATTTT CASSLTTGGSGNTIYF
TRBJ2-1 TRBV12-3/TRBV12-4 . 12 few TGTGCCAGCAGTTCTAGCTCCAATGAGCAGTTCTTC CASSSSSNEQFF
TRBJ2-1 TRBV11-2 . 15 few TGTGCCAGCAGCCCCCACGGGTTCTCCTACAATGAGCAGTTCTTC CASSPHGFSYNEQFF
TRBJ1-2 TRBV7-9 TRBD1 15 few TGTGCCAGCAGCTTAGGAGGGGACAGGGAGTATGGCTACACCTTC CASSLGGDREYGYTF
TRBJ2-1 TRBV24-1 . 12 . TGTGCCACCAGTGATTTAGGATCGAAGCAGTTCTTC CATSDLGSKQFF
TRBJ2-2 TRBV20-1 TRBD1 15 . TGCAGTGCTAGAGGCGGACAGGGTGGGACCGGGGAGCTGTTTTTT CSARGGQGGTGELFF
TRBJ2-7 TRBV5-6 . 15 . TGTGCCAGCAGCTTGGCCATTGGGGGCTCCTACGAGCAGTACTTC CASSLAIGGSYEQYF
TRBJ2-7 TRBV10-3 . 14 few TGTGCCATCAGTGATTCGGAGGGAAGTCACGAGCAGTACTTC CAISDSEGSHEQYF
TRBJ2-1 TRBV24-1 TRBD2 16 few TGTGCCACCAGTGATGAGGGACTAGCGGGAGTGAATGAGCAGTTCTTC CATSDEGLAGVNEQFF
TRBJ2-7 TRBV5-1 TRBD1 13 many TGCGCCAGCAGCGGGGGACAGTCCTACGAGCAGTACTTC CASSGGQSYEQYF
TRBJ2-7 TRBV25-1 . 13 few TGTGCCAGCACTCGGGTGGGGAGGCACGAGCAGTACTTC CASTRVGRHEQYF
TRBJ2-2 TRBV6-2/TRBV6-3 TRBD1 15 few TGTGCCAGCAGTCCCTGGACAGGGTTCGCCGGGGAGCTGTTTTTT CASSPWTGFAGELFF